The source of this T cell receptor (beta chain) is a study of OX40 agonist ivuxolimab in advanced cancers. With respect to the entire study: Ivuxolimab, which targeted the costimulatory receptor OX40 (CD134), was an agonistic, fully human IgG2 monoclonal antibody. Intravenous ivuxolimab was administered to patients every 2 weeks at six dose levels: 0.01, 0.1, 0.3, 1.5, 3 and 10 mg/kg. Of the 50 to 55 patients in dose escalation, some 20 had hepatocellular carcinoma, some 15 had melanoma, 9 had renal cell carcinoma and 9 had head and neck cancer. A male proportion of roughly 80% and a mean age of about 60 years, ranging from 23 to 79, were recorded for the dose-escalation cohort. Patients were allowed to have had prior anti-PD-1, anti-PD-L1 or anti-CTLA-4 therapy, and about 40% of the dose-escalation patients had been treated with checkpoint inhibitors. Partial responses were achieved by three dose-escalation patients, of whom one had hepatocellular carcinoma and two had cutaneous melanoma. Peripheral TCRbeta sequencing aimed to test whether ivuxolimab altered TCR sequence diversity and caused clonal T-cell expansion. The monotherapy dose-escalation portion (N of about 47 patients) of the phase I ivuxolimab trial is reported in the paper. Here is what the overall study found, with its caveats: Which antigens the clonally expanded peripheral T cells were specific for was not determined. On average, CD8+ T cells showed more expanded clones than CD4+ T cells after ivuxolimab. Partial responders in the 0.1-3.0 mg/kg groups had among the lowest normalized peripheral clonal expansion, especially among CD8+ T cells. Low levels of normalized T-cell clonal expansion were also seen in some patients who did not respond. At doses of 0.1 to 3.0 mg/kg, clonal expansion of both CD4+ and CD8+ T cells in blood was seen between baseline and week 6.

For sequencing of the TCRbeta CDR3 region, genomic DNA was extracted from the sorted cells. The immunoSEQ Assay was used for sequencing of TCRbeta CDR3 regions. Not all clones reach the TCRdb copy of this immuneACCESS table, which keeps in-frame sequences only. Checked studies attribute under half of the gap to unresolved V genes and leave the rest unexplained. For this sample there are around 120,000 clones; 80% to 90% appear just once. The top ten hold around 0.57% of the sample. The trial excluded patients who had a history of autoimmune disease or were on systemic immunosuppression. Peripheral blood for TCR sequencing was collected from all dose cohorts at baseline, on cycle 4 day 1, and on cycle 7 day 1. Samples were obtained from an open-label, multicenter, first-in-human phase I dose-escalation trial of ivuxolimab. Adults with locally advanced or metastatic melanoma, renal cell, hepatocellular, or head and neck squamous cell carcinoma were enrolled in the trial. Before TCR sequencing, CD4+ and CD8+ T cells were separately sorted from peripheral blood.

Worth noting for this clone: Its antigen is unknown. Per-base quality was not reported, and no clone a single base away is much larger than it.

V is cut by 4 bases and J by 6 bases, and the space between the germline ends is 18 bases. Reading the germline V gene gives CDR1 LGHNA and CDR2 YSLEER. Spanning cysteine to phenylalanine, the CDR3 consists of 16 amino acids. Just CDR3 DNA is preserved here, 48 bases in frame from base 1. The source of this sequence is an adult with an advanced solid tumor such as melanoma, head and neck, liver or kidney cancer. The sample here was CD4+ or CD8+ T cells sorted from blood, taken in a trial of the OX40 agonist ivuxolimab. The sequence links TRBV4-3 to TRBJ2-2, and perhaps TRBD2 as D gene, on 5 matching bases. At the DNA level, the sequence is TGCGCCAGCAGCCCCGGGGAAGGCGCCCGATCCGGGGAGCTGTTTTTT. The translation is CASSPGEGARSGELFF.